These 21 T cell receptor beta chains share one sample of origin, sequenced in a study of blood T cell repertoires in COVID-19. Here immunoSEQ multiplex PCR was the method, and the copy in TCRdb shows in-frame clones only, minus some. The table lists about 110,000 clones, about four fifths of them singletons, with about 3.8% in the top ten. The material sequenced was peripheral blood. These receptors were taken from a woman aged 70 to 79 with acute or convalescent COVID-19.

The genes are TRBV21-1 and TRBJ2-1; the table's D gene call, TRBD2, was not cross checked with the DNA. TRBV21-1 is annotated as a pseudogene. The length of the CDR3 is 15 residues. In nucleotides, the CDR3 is TGTGCCAGCAGCCGACTAACCGAAGACGACAATGAGCAGTTCTTC. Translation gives CASSRLTEDDNEQFF.

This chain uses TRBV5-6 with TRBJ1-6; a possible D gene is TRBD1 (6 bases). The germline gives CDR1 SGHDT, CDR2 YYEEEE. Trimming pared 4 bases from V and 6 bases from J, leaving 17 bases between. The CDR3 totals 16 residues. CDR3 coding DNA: TGTGCCAGCAGCGTAGCACAGGGCCTACCTAATTCACCCCTCCACTTT. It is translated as CASSVAQGLPNSPLHF. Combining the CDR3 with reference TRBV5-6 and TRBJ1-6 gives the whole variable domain DAGVTQSPTHLIKTRGQQVTLRCSPKSGHDTVSWYQQALGQGPQFIFQYYEEEERQRGNFPDRFSGHQFPNYSSELNVNALLLGDSALYLCASSVAQGLPNSPLHFGNGTRLTVT.

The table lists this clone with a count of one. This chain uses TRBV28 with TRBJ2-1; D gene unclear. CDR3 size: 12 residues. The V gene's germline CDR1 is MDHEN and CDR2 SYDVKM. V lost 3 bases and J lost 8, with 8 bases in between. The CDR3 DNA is TGTGCCAGCAGTTTTACAGCATATGAGCAGTTCTTC. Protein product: CASSFTAYEQFF.

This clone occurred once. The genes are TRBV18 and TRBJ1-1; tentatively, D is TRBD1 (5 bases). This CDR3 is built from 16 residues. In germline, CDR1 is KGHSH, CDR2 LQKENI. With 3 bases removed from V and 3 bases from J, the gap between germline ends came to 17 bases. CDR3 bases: TGTGCCAGCTCACCCCCCGCCTGGGGGAGGGACACTGAAGCTTTCTTT. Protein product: CASSPPAWGRDTEAFF.

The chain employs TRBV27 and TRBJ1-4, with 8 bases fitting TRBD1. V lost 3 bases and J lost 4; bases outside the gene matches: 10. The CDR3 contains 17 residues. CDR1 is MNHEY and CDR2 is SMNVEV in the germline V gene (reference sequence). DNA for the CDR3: TGTGCCAGCAGTTTCCGACTAAGGACAGGGATTAATGAAAAACTGTTTTTT. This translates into CASSFRLRTGINEKLFF.

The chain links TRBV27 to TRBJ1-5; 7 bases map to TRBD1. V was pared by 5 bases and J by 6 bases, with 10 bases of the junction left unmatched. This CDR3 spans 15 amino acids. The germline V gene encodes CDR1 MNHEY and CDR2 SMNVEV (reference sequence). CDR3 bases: TGTGCCAGCAGTCCCGACAGGGTGAGAAGTCAGCCCCAGCATTTT. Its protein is CASSPDRVRSQPQHF.

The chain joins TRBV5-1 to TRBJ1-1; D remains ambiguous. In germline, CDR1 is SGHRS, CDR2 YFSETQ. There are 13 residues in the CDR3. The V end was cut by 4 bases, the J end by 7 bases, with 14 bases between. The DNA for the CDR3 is TGCGCCAGCAGCCCTCCTGGGAGCGGTGAAGCTTTCTTT. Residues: CASSPPGSGEAFF. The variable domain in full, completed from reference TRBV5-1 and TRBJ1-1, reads KAGVTQTPRYLIKTRGQQVTLSCSPISGHRSVSWYQQTPGQGLQFLFEYFSETQRNKGNFPGRFSGRQFSNSRSEMNVSTLELGDSALYLCASSPPGSGEAFFGQGTRLTVV.

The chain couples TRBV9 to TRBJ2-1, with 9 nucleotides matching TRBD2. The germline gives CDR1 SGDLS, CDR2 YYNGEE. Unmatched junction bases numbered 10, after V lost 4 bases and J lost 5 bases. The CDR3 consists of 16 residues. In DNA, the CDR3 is TGTGCCAGCAGCCAGGTTGGGACTAGCAAGGACAATGAGCAGTTCTTC. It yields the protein CASSQVGTSKDNEQFF. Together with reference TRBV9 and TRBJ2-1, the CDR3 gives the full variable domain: DSGVTQTPKHLITATGQRVTLRCSPRSGDLSVYWYQQSLDQGLQFLIQYYNGEERAKGNILERFSAQQFPDLHSELNLSSLELGDSALYFCASSQVGTSKDNEQFFGPGTRLTVL.

CDR3 region: CASSEGIRGYTGELFF. CDR3 nucleotide sequence: TGTGCCAGCAGCGAGGGCATAAGGGGATACACCGGGGAGCTGTTTTTT. The chain joins TRBV9 to TRBJ2-2, with D possibly being TRBD1 (5 bases). Trimming left V 3 bases short and J 3 bases short, with 15 bases between. Germline V CDR1 and CDR2: SGDLS, YYNGEE. The CDR3 covers 16 residues.

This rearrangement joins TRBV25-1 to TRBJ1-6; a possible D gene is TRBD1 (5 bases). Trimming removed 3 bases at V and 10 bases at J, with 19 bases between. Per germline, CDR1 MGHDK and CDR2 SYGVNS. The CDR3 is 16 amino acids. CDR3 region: CASSELWGVSASPLHF. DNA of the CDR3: TGTGCCAGCAGTGAGCTTTGGGGGGTTAGCGCGTCACCCCTCCACTTT.

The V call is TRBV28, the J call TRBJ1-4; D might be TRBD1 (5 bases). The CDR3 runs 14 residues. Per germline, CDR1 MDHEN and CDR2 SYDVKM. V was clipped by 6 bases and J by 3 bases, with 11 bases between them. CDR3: CASRGVSANEKLFF. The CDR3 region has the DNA TGTGCCAGCAGAGGGGTTTCAGCTAATGAAAAACTGTTTTTT.

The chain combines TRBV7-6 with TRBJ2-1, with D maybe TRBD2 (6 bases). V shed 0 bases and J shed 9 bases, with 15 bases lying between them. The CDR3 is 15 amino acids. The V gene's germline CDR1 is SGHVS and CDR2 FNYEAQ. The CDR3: CASSLAGGGMGEQFF. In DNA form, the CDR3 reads TGTGCCAGCAGCTTAGCGGGAGGCGGGATGGGTGAGCAGTTCTTC.

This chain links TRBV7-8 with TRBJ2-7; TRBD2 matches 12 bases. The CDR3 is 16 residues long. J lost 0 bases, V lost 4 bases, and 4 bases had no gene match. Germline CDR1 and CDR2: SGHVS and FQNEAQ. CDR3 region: CASSWGLAGHSYEQYF. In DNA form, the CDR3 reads TGTGCCAGCAGCTGGGGACTAGCGGGTCACTCCTACGAGCAGTACTTC.

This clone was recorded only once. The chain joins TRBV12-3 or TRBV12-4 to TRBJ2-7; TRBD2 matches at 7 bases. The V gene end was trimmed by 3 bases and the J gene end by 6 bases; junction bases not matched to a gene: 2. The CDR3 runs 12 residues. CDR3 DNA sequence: TGTGCCAGCAGTTTTACTAGCGTCGAGCAGTACTTC. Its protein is CASSFTSVEQYF.

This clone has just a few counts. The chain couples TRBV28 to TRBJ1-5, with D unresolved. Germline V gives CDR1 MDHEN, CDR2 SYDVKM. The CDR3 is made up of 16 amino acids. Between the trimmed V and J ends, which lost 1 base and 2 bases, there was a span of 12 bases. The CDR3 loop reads CASSLSRGIGNQPQHF. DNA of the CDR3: TGTGCCAGCAGTTTATCCCGCGGGATTGGCAATCAGCCCCAGCATTTT.

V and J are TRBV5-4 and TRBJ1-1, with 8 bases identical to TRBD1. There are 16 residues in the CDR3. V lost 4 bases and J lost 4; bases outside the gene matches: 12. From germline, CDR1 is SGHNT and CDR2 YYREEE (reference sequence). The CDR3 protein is CASSAGQGRLSTEAFF. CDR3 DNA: TGTGCCAGCAGCGCTGGACAGGGCCGTTTAAGCACTGAAGCTTTCTTT.

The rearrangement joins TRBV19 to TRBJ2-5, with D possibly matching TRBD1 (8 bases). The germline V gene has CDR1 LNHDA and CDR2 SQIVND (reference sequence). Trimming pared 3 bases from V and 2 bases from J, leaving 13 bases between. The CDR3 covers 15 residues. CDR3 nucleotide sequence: TGTGCCAGTAGTATGAACAGGGGGGGGCAAGAGACCCAGTACTTC. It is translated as CASSMNRGGQETQYF.

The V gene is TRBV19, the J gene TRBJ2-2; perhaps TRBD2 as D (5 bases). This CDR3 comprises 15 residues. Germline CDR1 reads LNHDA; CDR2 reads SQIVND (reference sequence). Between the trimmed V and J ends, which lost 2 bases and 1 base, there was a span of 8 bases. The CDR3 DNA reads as TGTGCCAGTAGTATAACAGCGGTGAACACCGGGGAGCTGTTTTTT. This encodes CASSITAVNTGELFF. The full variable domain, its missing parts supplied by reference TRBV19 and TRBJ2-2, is DGGITQSPKYLFRKEGQNVTLSCEQNLNHDAMYWYRQDPGQGLRLIYYSQIVNDFQKGDIAEGYSVSREKKESFPLTVTSAQKNPTAFYLCASSITAVNTGELFFGEGSRLTVL.

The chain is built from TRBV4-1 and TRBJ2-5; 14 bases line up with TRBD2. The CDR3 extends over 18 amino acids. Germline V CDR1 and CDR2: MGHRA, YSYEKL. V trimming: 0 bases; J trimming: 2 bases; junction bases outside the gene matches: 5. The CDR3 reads CASSQERLAGGTQETQYF. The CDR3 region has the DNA TGCGCCAGCAGCCAAGAGAGACTAGCGGGGGGGACTCAAGAGACCCAGTACTTC.

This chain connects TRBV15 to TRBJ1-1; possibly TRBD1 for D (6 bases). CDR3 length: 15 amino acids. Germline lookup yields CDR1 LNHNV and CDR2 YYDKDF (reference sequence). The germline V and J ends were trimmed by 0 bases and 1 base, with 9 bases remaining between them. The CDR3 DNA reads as TGTGCCACCAGCAGAGACCCCAGGGGGAACACTGAAGCTTTCTTT. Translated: CATSRDPRGNTEAFF.

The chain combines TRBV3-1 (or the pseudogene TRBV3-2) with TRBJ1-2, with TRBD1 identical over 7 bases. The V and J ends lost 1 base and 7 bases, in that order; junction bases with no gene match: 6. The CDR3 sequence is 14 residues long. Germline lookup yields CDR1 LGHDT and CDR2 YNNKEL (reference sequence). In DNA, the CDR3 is TGTGCCAGCAGCCAAGGGAGGGGGCTAGGTGGCTACACCTTC. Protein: CASSQGRGLGGYTF.